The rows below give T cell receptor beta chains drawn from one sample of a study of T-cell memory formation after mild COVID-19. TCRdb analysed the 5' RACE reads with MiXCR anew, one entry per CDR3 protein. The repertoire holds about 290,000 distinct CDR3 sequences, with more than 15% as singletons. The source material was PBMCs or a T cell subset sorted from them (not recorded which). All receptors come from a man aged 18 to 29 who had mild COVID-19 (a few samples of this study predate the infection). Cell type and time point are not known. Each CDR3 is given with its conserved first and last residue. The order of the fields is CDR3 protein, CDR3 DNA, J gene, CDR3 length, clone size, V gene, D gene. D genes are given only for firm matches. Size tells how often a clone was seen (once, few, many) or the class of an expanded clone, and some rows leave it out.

CASSPGDRKHGYTF TGTGCCAGCAGCCCGGGGGACAGGAAACATGGCTACACCTTC TRBJ1-2 14 NA TRBV28 TRBD1
CASSSGDNYYNEQFF TGCGCCAGCAGCTCCGGGGACAACTACTACAATGAGCAGTTCTTC TRBJ2-1 15 NA TRBV5-1 NA
CASSPRYSGGADTQYF TGTGCCAGCAGCCCCAGATACAGCGGAGGAGCAGATACGCAGTATTTT TRBJ2-3 16 NA TRBV7-2 NA
CASSLGVGLTGTQYF TGTGCCAGCAGCTTGGGGGTCGGGCTCACAGGTACGCAGTATTTT TRBJ2-3 15 NA TRBV5-5 NA
CASSLETVYNEQFF TGCGCCAGCAGCTTAGAGACAGTCTACAATGAGCAGTTCTTC TRBJ2-1 14 NA TRBV5-1 NA
CATLGQGSSSAYTGELFF TGTGCCACCTTGGGACAGGGTTCGTCATCGGCGTACACCGGGGAGCTGTTTTTT TRBJ2-2 18 few TRBV6-2/TRBV6-3 TRBD1
CASSSWEGTETQYF TGTGCCAGCAGCTCATGGGAGGGTACGGAGACCCAGTACTTC TRBJ2-5 14 NA TRBV7-9 TRBD2
CATSPGWGQTYEQYF TGTGCCACCTCACCGGGGTGGGGTCAGACCTACGAGCAGTACTTC TRBJ2-7 15 few TRBV15 NA
CATHTGGAFF TGTGCCACCCACACGGGGGGAGCTTTCTTT TRBJ1-1 10 NA TRBV24-1 NA
CASSIWVDNEQFF TGTGCCAGCAGCATATGGGTCGACAATGAGCAGTTCTTC TRBJ2-1 13 many TRBV7-2 NA
CSEDRGRGRTEAFF TGCAGTGAAGACAGGGGGCGCGGGAGGACTGAAGCTTTCTTT TRBJ1-1 14 NA TRBV20-1 TRBD1
CASKSRDGIYNEQFF TGTGCCAGTAAATCAAGGGACGGAATATACAATGAGCAGTTCTTC TRBJ2-1 15 NA TRBV19 NA
CATEEGQNTEAFF TGTGCCACCGAGGAGGGGCAGAACACTGAAGCTTTCTTT TRBJ1-1 13 NA TRBV18 NA
CASSPDSLGGEQYF TGCGCCAGCAGCCCGGACTCCCTCGGGGGCGAGCAGTACTTC TRBJ2-7 14 many TRBV5-1 NA
CASSRGTGAYNEQFF TGTGCCAGCAGCCGGGGGACAGGGGCCTACAATGAGCAGTTCTTC TRBJ2-1 15 NA TRBV3-1 TRBD1
CASSSDPSPLHF TGTGCCAGCAGCTCGGACCCTTCACCCCTCCACTTT TRBJ1-6 12 few TRBV7-9 NA
CAWMWHLEAFF TGTGCCTGGATGTGGCACCTTGAAGCTTTCTTT TRBJ1-1 11 NA TRBV30 NA
CASSVVSTGELFF TGCGCCAGCTCCGTTGTTTCCACCGGGGAGCTGTTTTTT TRBJ2-2 13 many TRBV5-1 NA
CASSLRAGAGADTQYF TGTGCCAGCAGCTTGAGGGCTGGGGCCGGGGCAGATACGCAGTATTTT TRBJ2-3 16 NA TRBV5-6 NA
CSAYGGFADTQYF TGCAGTGCTTACGGAGGGTTCGCAGATACGCAGTATTTT TRBJ2-3 13 few TRBV20-1 NA
CARSGGGRSEQYF TGTGCCCGGAGTGGCGGGGGCCGTTCCGAGCAGTACTTC TRBJ2-7 13 NA TRBV30 NA
CASSPPGHNANTGELFF TGTGCCAGCAGCCCCCCGGGACACAACGCGAACACCGGGGAGCTGTTTTTT TRBJ2-2 17 NA TRBV5-4 NA
CSVEEGGAGTEAFF TGCAGCGTTGAAGAAGGAGGGGCTGGGACTGAAGCTTTCTTT TRBJ1-1 14 few TRBV29-1 NA
CASRFAREITEAFF TGTGCCAGCAGATTCGCCAGGGAGATCACTGAAGCTTTCTTT TRBJ1-1 14 few TRBV2 NA
CATEPWTGFKTEAFF TGTGCCACTGAACCTTGGACAGGGTTCAAGACTGAAGCTTTCTTT TRBJ1-1 15 NA TRBV19 TRBD1
CASSTTGRTEAFF TGTGCCAGCAGCACCACAGGGCGCACTGAAGCTTTCTTT TRBJ1-1 13 NA TRBV7-9 NA
CASSYRLAGGSSSYTF TGTGCCAGCAGTTACCGGTTGGCAGGAGGTAGCAGTAGCTACACCTTC TRBJ1-2 16 few TRBV6-5 NA
CASSEQAGSYEQYF TGTGCCAGCAGTGAACAGGCGGGCTCCTACGAGCAGTACTTC TRBJ2-7 14 NA TRBV2 NA
CASSSGLAESDTQYF TGTGCCAGCAGTTCTGGACTAGCTGAATCCGATACGCAGTATTTT TRBJ2-3 15 NA TRBV6-5 TRBD2
CASSLGPSGTDLNEQFF TGTGCCAGCAGCCTTGGACCCTCCGGGACGGACCTCAATGAGCAGTTCTTC TRBJ2-1 17 many TRBV11-1 NA
CASSQMTGAQPQHF TGTGCCAGCAGTCAAATGACGGGTGCCCAGCCCCAGCATTTT TRBJ1-5 14 NA TRBV12-3/TRBV12-4 NA
CASSLKTGGRNQPQHF TGTGCCAGCAGCCTTAAGACAGGGGGCCGCAATCAGCCCCAGCATTTT TRBJ1-5 16 few TRBV6-5 TRBD1
CASSSFGTATSNYGYTF TGTGCCAGCTCATCATTTGGGACAGCCACCTCCAACTATGGCTACACCTTC TRBJ1-2 17 few TRBV18 TRBD1
CASSEARHGNNEQFF TGTGCCAGCAGTGAAGCCCGACACGGTAACAATGAGCAGTTCTTC TRBJ2-1 15 NA TRBV2 NA
CATRPDRDPYNEQFF TGTGCCACCAGACCTGACAGGGACCCCTACAATGAGCAGTTCTTC TRBJ2-1 15 NA TRBV15 TRBD1
CSATQGSYNEQFF TGCAGTGCTACCCAGGGGAGTTACAATGAGCAGTTCTTC TRBJ2-1 13 NA TRBV20-1 NA
CASFDRGGPLHF TGCGCCAGCTTCGACAGGGGGGGACCCCTCCACTTT TRBJ1-6 12 NA TRBV5-1 TRBD1
CASSPERGGLSSYEQYF TGTGCCAGCTCACCTGAGCGCGGGGGCTTGAGCTCCTACGAGCAGTACTTC TRBJ2-7 17 few TRBV18 NA